This is a list of T cell receptor beta chains from one sample in a study of T cell clones after liver transplantation. The method was immunoSEQ multiplex PCR; TCRdb's version includes in-frame clones alone and lacks a portion of them. Here the sample spans about 70,000 clones, 80% being singletons. This specimen was CD4+ T cells from blood, taken 12 months after liver transplant. The receptors come from a human patient who received a liver transplant. Part of the T cells may come from the graft donor. Both conserved end residues are part of each CDR3. Each record gives: clone size, V gene, J gene, D gene, CDR3 protein, CDR3 DNA. A D gene is named only where the DNA matches it firmly. Part of the rows lack a size; the others show once, few, many or a class for expanded clones.

clone size: once
V gene: TRBV7-2
J gene: TRBJ2-1
D gene: TRBD2
CDR3 protein: CASSHPGLEIFF
CDR3 DNA: TGTGCCAGCAGCCACCCGGGACTAGAAATATTCTTC

clone size: -
V gene: TRBV9
J gene: TRBJ2-4
D gene: TRBD1
CDR3 protein: CASSAMKAGQGNIQYF
CDR3 DNA: TGTGCCAGCAGCGCAATGAAGGCGGGACAGGGTAACATTCAGTACTTC

clone size: once
V gene: TRBV2
J gene: TRBJ1-2
D gene: -
CDR3 protein: CASSESGYTF
CDR3 DNA: TGTGCCAGCAGTGAAAGTGGCTACACCTTC

clone size: -
V gene: TRBV6-1
J gene: TRBJ2-2
D gene: -
CDR3 protein: CASSDTRKGTGELFF
CDR3 DNA: TGTGCCAGCAGTGACACAAGGAAGGGCACCGGGGAGCTGTTTTTT

clone size: -
V gene: TRBV5-1
J gene: TRBJ2-5
D gene: -
CDR3 protein: CASSLVGVETQYF
CDR3 DNA: TGCGCCAGCAGCTTAGTGGGAGTCGAGACCCAGTACTTC

clone size: -
V gene: TRBV29-1
J gene: TRBJ2-7
D gene: -
CDR3 protein: CSVEPQSGYEQYF
CDR3 DNA: TGCAGCGTTGAACCCCAAAGCGGGTACGAGCAGTACTTC

clone size: few
V gene: TRBV27
J gene: TRBJ1-2
D gene: TRBD1
CDR3 protein: CASSEHRGQTYGYTF
CDR3 DNA: TGTGCCAGCAGTGAACACAGGGGGCAAACCTATGGCTACACCTTC

clone size: -
V gene: TRBV9
J gene: TRBJ2-3
D gene: TRBD2
CDR3 protein: CASSVQSGSSMRDVLDTQYF
CDR3 DNA: TGTGCCAGCAGCGTTCAAAGCGGGAGCTCCATGAGGGACGTGTTAGATACGCAGTATTTT

clone size: once
V gene: TRBV7-6
J gene: TRBJ2-5
D gene: -
CDR3 protein: CASSPRPGLQETQYF
CDR3 DNA: TGTGCCAGCAGCCCCAGACCGGGACTTCAAGAGACCCAGTACTTC

clone size: -
V gene: TRBV29-1
J gene: TRBJ2-7
D gene: -
CDR3 protein: CSVESRAYEQYF
CDR3 DNA: TGCAGCGTTGAGAGTCGGGCCTACGAGCAGTACTTC

clone size: -
V gene: TRBV7-9
J gene: TRBJ2-3
D gene: -
CDR3 protein: CASGRSGGDTQYF
CDR3 DNA: TGTGCCAGCGGCCGCTCAGGCGGAGATACGCAGTATTTT

clone size: -
V gene: TRBV28
J gene: TRBJ2-3
D gene: -
CDR3 protein: CASSFLFTDSYGTDTQYF
CDR3 DNA: TGTGCCAGCAGTTTTCTCTTCACGGACAGCTACGGGACAGATACGCAGTATTTT

clone size: -
V gene: TRBV9
J gene: TRBJ2-1
D gene: TRBD2
CDR3 protein: CASSATAPRTSGIAGSYNEQFF
CDR3 DNA: TGTGCCAGCAGCGCCACCGCTCCTCGGACTAGCGGGATCGCCGGCTCCTACAATGAGCAGTTCTTC

clone size: -
V gene: TRBV6-5
J gene: TRBJ1-3
D gene: -
CDR3 protein: CASSYVGGAGNLYF
CDR3 DNA: TGTGCCAGCAGTTACGTGGGTGGCGCGGGAAACTTATATTTT

clone size: few
V gene: TRBV7-2
J gene: TRBJ1-5
D gene: -
CDR3 protein: CASSLISSSNQPQHF
CDR3 DNA: TGTGCCAGCAGCCTGATTTCGAGTAGCAATCAGCCCCAGCATTTT

clone size: -
V gene: TRBV7-2
J gene: TRBJ2-1
D gene: TRBD2
CDR3 protein: CASRFAAAGGPHEQFF
CDR3 DNA: TGTGCCAGCAGGTTTGCTGCAGCGGGAGGGCCGCATGAGCAGTTCTTC

clone size: -
V gene: TRBV20-1
J gene: TRBJ2-7
D gene: -
CDR3 protein: CSARGRDEQYF
CDR3 DNA: TGCAGTGCTCGTGGTCGGGACGAGCAGTACTTC

clone size: -
V gene: TRBV6-4
J gene: TRBJ2-3
D gene: -
CDR3 protein: CASRESAATDTQYF
CDR3 DNA: TGTGCCAGCAGGGAGTCGGCAGCCACAGATACGCAGTATTTT

clone size: many
V gene: TRBV5-1
J gene: TRBJ1-5
D gene: -
CDR3 protein: CASSLDFSQPQHF
CDR3 DNA: TGCGCCAGCAGCTTGGACTTCTCCCAGCCCCAGCATTTT

clone size: many
V gene: TRBV18
J gene: TRBJ2-3
D gene: -
CDR3 protein: CASSPTRDPDTQYF
CDR3 DNA: TGTGCCAGCTCACCTACGCGGGATCCAGATACGCAGTATTTT

clone size: -
V gene: TRBV7-2
J gene: TRBJ2-2
D gene: -
CDR3 protein: CASSLKIGELFF
CDR3 DNA: TGTGCCAGCAGCTTAAAGATCGGGGAGCTGTTTTTT

clone size: -
V gene: TRBV5-1
J gene: TRBJ2-3
D gene: TRBD2
CDR3 protein: CASGLAGEGGTDTQYF
CDR3 DNA: TGCGCCAGCGGACTAGCGGGAGAGGGGGGCACAGATACGCAGTATTTT

clone size: -
V gene: TRBV5-1
J gene: TRBJ2-1
D gene: TRBD2
CDR3 protein: CASSLAQTSGAYNEQFF
CDR3 DNA: TGCGCCAGCAGCTTGGCCCAGACTAGCGGGGCGTACAATGAGCAGTTCTTC

clone size: -
V gene: TRBV19
J gene: TRBJ1-2
D gene: TRBD1
CDR3 protein: CASSIDRTGRATYGYTF
CDR3 DNA: TGTGCCAGTAGTATAGATCGGACAGGGAGGGCTACATATGGCTACACCTTC

clone size: -
V gene: TRBV4-3
J gene: TRBJ1-4
D gene: -
CDR3 protein: CASSQLVGEKLFF
CDR3 DNA: TGCGCCAGCAGCCAACTGGTGGGTGAAAAACTGTTTTTT

clone size: -
V gene: TRBV6-5
J gene: TRBJ2-2
D gene: TRBD2
CDR3 protein: CASSPSGGYGELFF
CDR3 DNA: TGTGCCAGCAGTCCGTCGGGGGGATACGGGGAGCTGTTTTTT

clone size: -
V gene: TRBV29-1
J gene: TRBJ1-1
D gene: -
CDR3 protein: CSADSMNTEAFF
CDR3 DNA: TGCAGCGCGGACAGTATGAACACTGAAGCTTTCTTT

clone size: once
V gene: TRBV7-2
J gene: TRBJ1-5
D gene: -
CDR3 protein: CASSLLGKPQHF
CDR3 DNA: TGTGCCAGCAGCTTACTGGGGAAGCCCCAGCATTTT

clone size: -
V gene: TRBV5-1
J gene: TRBJ1-1
D gene: -
CDR3 protein: CASSLTEQNTEAFF
CDR3 DNA: TGCGCCAGCAGCTTGACAGAACAGAACACTGAAGCTTTCTTT

clone size: -
V gene: TRBV28
J gene: TRBJ2-1
D gene: -
CDR3 protein: CASSSHQEGEQFF
CDR3 DNA: TGTGCCAGCAGCTCCCACCAGGAGGGGGAGCAGTTCTTC

clone size: few
V gene: TRBV18
J gene: TRBJ2-1
D gene: TRBD1
CDR3 protein: CASSLQGNQRNEQFF
CDR3 DNA: TGTGCCAGCTCACTACAGGGGAATCAACGCAATGAGCAGTTCTTC

clone size: -
V gene: TRBV28
J gene: TRBJ1-4
D gene: TRBD1
CDR3 protein: CASSKPGTGNEKLFF
CDR3 DNA: TGTGCCAGCAGCAAACCCGGGACAGGGAATGAAAAACTGTTTTTT

clone size: -
V gene: TRBV5-5
J gene: TRBJ1-4
D gene: -
CDR3 protein: CASSSRAEGTNEKLFF
CDR3 DNA: TGTGCCAGCAGCTCCAGGGCAGAGGGGACTAATGAAAAACTGTTTTTT

clone size: -
V gene: TRBV28
J gene: TRBJ1-4
D gene: -
CDR3 protein: CASSPGGREKLFF
CDR3 DNA: TGTGCCAGCAGTCCCGGAGGGCGCGAAAAACTGTTTTTT

clone size: few
V gene: TRBV2
J gene: TRBJ1-5
D gene: -
CDR3 protein: CASSDNSNQPQHF
CDR3 DNA: TGTGCCAGCAGCGACAATAGCAATCAGCCCCAGCATTTT

clone size: once
V gene: TRBV6-1
J gene: TRBJ2-3
D gene: TRBD2
CDR3 protein: CASSPRERETDTQYF
CDR3 DNA: TGTGCCAGCAGTCCTCGGGAGCGGGAGACAGATACGCAGTATTTT

clone size: -
V gene: TRBV12-5
J gene: TRBJ2-1
D gene: TRBD1
CDR3 protein: CASGFPDRNNEQFF
CDR3 DNA: TGTGCTAGTGGTTTCCCGGACAGGAACAATGAGCAGTTCTTC

clone size: -
V gene: TRBV5-1
J gene: TRBJ2-1
D gene: TRBD2
CDR3 protein: CASSRESGLAGNYNEQFF
CDR3 DNA: TGCGCCAGCAGCCGCGAATCTGGACTAGCGGGAAATTACAATGAGCAGTTCTTC

clone size: -
V gene: TRBV5-4
J gene: TRBJ2-7
D gene: -
CDR3 protein: CASSSTFTGSYSYEQYF
CDR3 DNA: TGTGCCAGCAGCTCGACATTCACCGGGTCCTACTCCTACGAGCAGTACTTC

clone size: -
V gene: TRBV6-1
J gene: TRBJ2-1
D gene: -
CDR3 protein: CASTQRAQYNEQFF
CDR3 DNA: TGTGCCAGCACCCAAAGGGCGCAATACAATGAGCAGTTCTTC

clone size: -
V gene: TRBV4-3
J gene: TRBJ2-3
D gene: -
CDR3 protein: CASSQAKSTDTQYF
CDR3 DNA: TGCGCCAGCAGCCAAGCGAAGAGCACAGATACGCAGTATTTT

clone size: few
V gene: TRBV7-9
J gene: TRBJ2-3
D gene: TRBD2
CDR3 protein: CASSPRGGTQYF
CDR3 DNA: TGTGCCAGCAGCCCCCGCGGGGGGACGCAGTATTTT

clone size: few
V gene: TRBV9
J gene: TRBJ2-1
D gene: TRBD1
CDR3 protein: CASSGSDRGKNEQFF
CDR3 DNA: TGTGCCAGCAGCGGATCCGACAGGGGGAAGAATGAGCAGTTCTTC

clone size: -
V gene: TRBV6-5
J gene: TRBJ1-5
D gene: TRBD1
CDR3 protein: CASSSRTGADQPQHF
CDR3 DNA: TGTGCCAGCAGTTCCCGAACAGGGGCAGATCAGCCCCAGCATTTT

clone size: -
V gene: TRBV19
J gene: TRBJ1-1
D gene: -
CDR3 protein: CASGDGSRAFEAFF
CDR3 DNA: TGTGCCAGTGGTGACGGGTCCCGGGCCTTTGAAGCTTTCTTT

clone size: -
V gene: TRBV5-1
J gene: TRBJ1-1
D gene: -
CDR3 protein: CASSLVEGGYTEAFF
CDR3 DNA: TGCGCCAGCAGCTTGGTGGAAGGGGGGTACACTGAAGCTTTCTTT

clone size: -
V gene: TRBV7-9
J gene: TRBJ2-1
D gene: TRBD2
CDR3 protein: CASSLEYGGGPANEQFF
CDR3 DNA: TGTGCCAGCAGCTTAGAGTACGGGGGAGGGCCAGCCAATGAGCAGTTCTTC

clone size: -
V gene: TRBV6-5
J gene: TRBJ2-3
D gene: -
CDR3 protein: CASRLQGRSTDTQYF
CDR3 DNA: TGTGCCAGCAGACTACAGGGAAGGAGCACAGATACGCAGTATTTT

clone size: once
V gene: TRBV5-4
J gene: TRBJ2-5
D gene: TRBD2
CDR3 protein: CASSSSGRAEETQYF
CDR3 DNA: TGTGCCAGCAGCTCTAGCGGGAGGGCAGAGGAGACCCAGTACTTC

clone size: -
V gene: TRBV7-9
J gene: TRBJ1-2
D gene: -
CDR3 protein: CASQGRPTSYGYTF
CDR3 DNA: TGTGCCAGCCAAGGACGGCCAACAAGCTATGGCTACACCTTC

clone size: -
V gene: TRBV6-6
J gene: TRBJ2-1
D gene: TRBD1
CDR3 protein: CASSIPGTGYNEQFF
CDR3 DNA: TGTGCCAGCAGTATCCCCGGGACAGGCTACAATGAGCAGTTCTTC

clone size: -
V gene: TRBV5-1
J gene: TRBJ2-7
D gene: -
CDR3 protein: CASSPKGRRGPSYEQYF
CDR3 DNA: TGCGCCAGCAGCCCAAAAGGGAGGCGGGGGCCCTCCTACGAGCAGTACTTC

clone size: -
V gene: TRBV5-1
J gene: TRBJ2-3
D gene: -
CDR3 protein: CASSLTGHKFTDTQYF
CDR3 DNA: TGCGCCAGCAGCTTAACGGGACATAAATTCACAGATACGCAGTATTTT

clone size: -
V gene: TRBV11-2
J gene: TRBJ2-3
D gene: -
CDR3 protein: CASSLGRSRWDTQYF
CDR3 DNA: TGTGCCAGCAGCTTGGGACGGAGCCGTTGGGATACGCAGTATTTT

clone size: -
V gene: TRBV2
J gene: TRBJ1-1
D gene: TRBD1
CDR3 protein: CASKVQGAMNTEAFF
CDR3 DNA: TGTGCCAGCAAGGTACAGGGGGCGATGAACACTGAAGCTTTCTTT

clone size: few
V gene: TRBV7-2
J gene: TRBJ1-2
D gene: -
CDR3 protein: CASSSGPPGYGYTF
CDR3 DNA: TGTGCCAGCAGCTCCGGACCGCCCGGCTATGGCTACACCTTC

clone size: -
V gene: TRBV28
J gene: TRBJ2-7
D gene: -
CDR3 protein: CASSLSTGSDEQYF
CDR3 DNA: TGTGCCAGCAGTTTATCGACCGGGAGCGACGAGCAGTACTTC

clone size: -
V gene: TRBV28
J gene: TRBJ1-5
D gene: TRBD1
CDR3 protein: CATRTGGAGSNQPQHF
CDR3 DNA: TGTGCCACCCGCACAGGGGGCGCGGGTAGCAATCAGCCCCAGCATTTT

clone size: few
V gene: TRBV6-1
J gene: TRBJ2-3
D gene: TRBD2
CDR3 protein: CASSEALAGFTDTQYF
CDR3 DNA: TGTGCCAGCAGTGAAGCCCTAGCGGGGTTCACAGATACGCAGTATTTT